The 20 T cell receptor beta chains listed next were all sequenced from one sample in a study of sequential checkpoint blockade in melanoma. Repertoires were generated with immunoSEQ multiplex PCR, while TCRdb's copy carries only in-frame clones and drops some. The table includes fewer than 4,500 clones, about 60% detected once. Indicated treatment: randomized to nivolumab then ipilimumab (arm A) or the reverse (arm B). The specimen comprised CD8+ T cells sorted from blood (inferred from file names), sampled from a patient given nivolumab and ipilimumab in sequence. All receptors come from a human donor with melanoma.

The gene calls are TRBV19 and TRBJ1-1, with TRBD1 matching 8 bases. This CDR3 is built from 15 residues. The V and J ends lost 4 bases and 3 bases, in that order; junction bases with no gene match: 7. The V gene's germline CDR1 is LNHDA and CDR2 SQIVND (reference sequence). This CDR3 is CASSSWAGGHTEAFF. CDR3 nucleotides: TGTGCCAGTAGTAGCTGGGCAGGGGGCCACACTGAAGCTTTCTTT.

This clone has just a few counts. The chain combines TRBV25-1 with TRBJ1-2, with TRBD1 matching 11 bases. Per germline, CDR1 MGHDK and CDR2 SYGVNS. This CDR3 contains 15 residues. The V gene end was trimmed by 4 bases and the J gene end by 4 bases; junction bases not matched to a gene: 5. The CDR3: CASSVGTGGAYGYTF. CDR3 nucleotides: TGTGCCAGCAGTGTTGGGACAGGGGGGGCCTATGGCTACACCTTC.

The chain links TRBV29-1 to TRBJ1-4; D gene uncertain. Trimming stripped 5 bases from V and 5 bases from J, with 21 bases between. Germline values: CDR1 SQVTM, CDR2 ANQGSEA. The CDR3 runs to 16 residues. The CDR3 nucleotides read TGCAGCGTTTTTGACCCGGCTGGGCTCCCCAATGAAAAACTGTTTTTT. Translation: CSVFDPAGLPNEKLFF.

The rearrangement uses TRBV29-1 and TRBJ1-1; D ambiguous. From germline, CDR1 is SQVTM and CDR2 ANQGSEA. Trimming left V 7 bases short and J 0 bases short, with 6 bases between. The CDR3 contains 11 residues. The CDR3, as DNA: TGCAGCGCAGAGGTGAACACTGAAGCTTTCTTT. It codes for CSAEVNTEAFF.

V usage is TRBV2 and J usage is TRBJ2-7; D might be TRBD1 (6 bases). V lost 6 bases to trimming and J lost 2 bases, with 14 bases between them. The CDR3 loop spans 14 amino acids. Germline-derived CDR1 and CDR2 are SNHLY and FYNNEI. The DNA of the CDR3 is TGTGCCAGCAGAGACACAGGGTTGGCCTACGAGCAGTACTTC. This codes for CASRDTGLAYEQYF.

The chain links TRBV7-2 to TRBJ1-1; D unresolved. Germline CDR1 SGHTA, CDR2 FQGNSA. V was shortened by 6 bases and J by 5 bases, with 7 bases between the two germline ends. CDR3 length: 11 residues. CDR3 amino acids: CASRYGTEAFF. In nucleotides, the CDR3 is TGTGCCAGCAGGTACGGGACTGAAGCTTTCTTT.

The rearrangement links TRBV2 to TRBJ2-7; D possibly corresponds to TRBD1 (6 bases). Trimming cost V 5 bases and J 2 bases, with 10 bases left between them. Germline V gene sequence: CDR1 SNHLY, CDR2 FYNNEI. The CDR3 covers 13 residues. The CDR3: CASSNRVAYEQYF. The CDR3 DNA reads as TGTGCCAGCAGTAACAGGGTTGCCTACGAGCAGTACTTC.

The chain uses TRBV9 and TRBJ1-4, with 7 bases that match TRBD1. J gave up 3 bases and V 3 bases, and 14 bases lay outside the gene matches. The CDR3 consists of 18 residues. Germline V gene sequence: CDR1 SGDLS, CDR2 YYNGEE. The DNA of the CDR3 is TGTGCCAGCAGCGACATTGACAGGGCTAGGAACTCTAATGAAAAACTGTTTTTT. It translates to CASSDIDRARNSNEKLFF.

This chain links TRBV5-5 with TRBJ2-7; D is ambiguous. The CDR3 has 11 residues. V shed 6 bases and J shed 6 bases, with 10 bases lying between them. In germline, CDR1 is SGHKS, CDR2 YYEKEE (reference sequence). CDR3 region: CASNDPGEQYF. The CDR3 DNA is TGTGCCAGCAACGATCCGGGCGAGCAGTACTTC.

The chain recombines TRBV11-2 with TRBJ2-7; D possibly corresponds to TRBD1 (6 bases). CDR3 length equals 16 residues. Per the germline V gene, CDR1 is SGHAT and CDR2 is FQNNGV. With 1 base removed from V and 0 bases from J, the gap between germline ends came to 13 bases. The CDR3, as DNA: TGTGCCAGCAGCTTAGGGCCAGGGGCGTTCTCCTACGAGCAGTACTTC. Translation gives CASSLGPGAFSYEQYF.

The chain employs TRBV7-9 and TRBJ1-1; 7 bases line up with TRBD1. Germline V CDR1 and CDR2: SEHNR, FQNEAQ (reference sequence). V was pared by 5 bases and J by 5 bases, with 8 bases of the junction left unmatched. The CDR3 loop spans 14 amino acids. For the CDR3, the DNA is TGTGCCAGCAGCCCCGAAGGGGGCGTTACTGAAGCTTTCTTT. As protein: CASSPEGGVTEAFF. Drawing the rest from reference TRBV7-9 and TRBJ1-1, the complete variable domain is DTGVSQNPRHKITKRGQNVTFRCDPISEHNRLYWYRQTLGQGPEFLTYFQNEAQLEKSRLLSDRFSAERPKGSFSTLEIQRTEQGDSAMYLCASSPEGGVTEAFFGQGTRLTVV.

CDR3 loop: CASSPGTGPGTEAFF. As DNA, the CDR3 is TGTGCCAGCAGCCCCGGGACAGGACCAGGGACTGAAGCTTTCTTT. The V and J genes are TRBV9 and TRBJ1-1; 8 nucleotides agree with TRBD1. The CDR3 has 15 amino acids. Germline V gives CDR1 SGDLS, CDR2 YYNGEE. V was clipped by 4 bases and J by 5 bases; unmatched bases: 10.

The chain combines TRBV29-1 with TRBJ2-7; the match to TRBD2 covers 8 bases. Germline V gene lookup returns CDR1 SQVTM and CDR2 ANQGSEA. This CDR3 has 13 residues. Unmatched junction bases numbered 5, after V lost 4 bases and J lost 3 bases. CDR3 protein: CSVATSGLYEQYF. The CDR3 nucleotides read TGCAGCGTTGCCACTAGCGGTCTCTACGAGCAGTACTTC.

The chain employs TRBV30 and TRBJ1-6; unclear D gene. The CDR3 extends over 16 amino acids. Between the trimmed V and J ends, which lost 5 bases and 0 bases, there was a span of 14 bases. Germline V gene sequence: CDR1 GTSNPN, CDR2 SVGIG (reference sequence). The CDR3 sequence is CAWGLDGSSYNSPLHF. The CDR3 DNA sequence: TGTGCCTGGGGATTGGATGGGAGCTCCTATAATTCACCCCTCCACTTT.

The sample holds one count of this clone. V and J are TRBV27 and TRBJ2-7; D possibly corresponds to TRBD1 (5 bases). Germline CDR1 reads MNHEY; CDR2 reads SMNVEV (reference sequence). The CDR3 length is 13 residues. Trimming pared 3 bases from V and 6 bases from J, leaving 12 bases between. The CDR3 sequence: CASSFDGHSEQYF. Written as DNA, the CDR3 is TGTGCCAGCAGTTTCGACGGACATTCCGAGCAGTACTTC.

This chain connects TRBV10-3 to TRBJ2-1; perhaps TRBD1 as D (6 bases). Looked up from germline, CDR1 is ENHRY and CDR2 is SYGVKD. Trimming left V 1 base short and J 6 bases short, with 13 bases between. The length of the CDR3 is 15 residues. Written as DNA, the CDR3 is TGTGCCATCAGTGAGTTACAGGGCCCCCTCAATGAGCAGTTCTTC. Its protein is CAISELQGPLNEQFF.

The chain joins TRBV27 to TRBJ1-4; D is unresolved. The CDR3 has 15 amino acids. The V gene lost 5 bases and the J gene lost 0 bases, with 10 bases spanning the gap. Germline CDR1 and CDR2: MNHEY and SMNVEV (reference sequence). The CDR3 here is CASSRGVATNEKLFF. As DNA, the CDR3 is TGTGCCAGCAGTCGCGGAGTCGCAACTAATGAAAAACTGTTTTTT.

J is TRBJ2-7 and V is TRBV5-6; 11 bases match TRBD2. The length of the CDR3 is 18 residues. The V and J ends lost 0 bases and 2 bases, in that order; junction bases with no gene match: 10. The germline gives CDR1 SGHDT, CDR2 YYEEEE. The chain's CDR3 is CASSLDRSRTSGPYEQYF. In DNA, the CDR3 is TGTGCCAGCAGCTTGGACAGGTCTCGGACTAGCGGGCCCTACGAGCAGTACTTC.

The J gene is TRBJ2-5, the V gene TRBV2; TRBD1 agrees at 12 bases. This CDR3 comprises 14 residues. The V gene end was trimmed by 4 bases and the J gene end by 5 bases; junction bases not matched to a gene: 2. Germline CDR1 reads SNHLY; CDR2 reads FYNNEI. The CDR3 nucleotides are TGTGCCAGCAGTGGGGACAGGGGGCGGGAGACCCAGTACTTC. Its translation: CASSGDRGRETQYF.

By sample fraction, this clone is medium-sized (0.01 to 0.1%). The chain carries TRBV2 and TRBJ2-7, with D hard to call. The V end was cut by 7 bases, the J end by 0 bases, with 10 bases between. The length of the CDR3 is 13 residues. CDR1 is SNHLY and CDR2 is FYNNEI in the germline V gene. The CDR3 spells CASTVESSYEQYF. DNA for the CDR3: TGTGCCAGCACTGTAGAGAGCTCCTACGAGCAGTACTTC.